This paragraph covers one T cell receptor (beta chain) sequence. No antigen is known for it. This specimen comes from a study of regulatory and conventional T cells in RAG deficiency. Overall study results and limits: Compared with controls, unique Treg TCR beta sequences dropped roughly 96-fold in Omenn syndrome and CID/AS. Control T-cell subsets had markedly higher Shannon entropy and lower Simpson indices than RAG-deficient patients.

Blood CD4+ CD25-high CD127-low regulatory T cells supplied the genomic DNA template. There are 14 residues in the CDR3. V gave up 6 bases and J gave up 1 base, with 12 bases separating them. CDR1 and CDR2 (germline): MNHEY, SVGAGI. Measured with immunoSEQ multiplex PCR; TCRdb has only the in-frame clones, and not every one. The sample includes fewer than 20,000 clones, about 91% of them seen just once. This sample was shared with a second study, whose subject was regulatory T cells. From that second work: Amplification used 52 TRBV primers and 13 TRBJ primers. Patient repertoires had restricted TRB V-J pairs and skewed V and J usage, most in Tregs.

The rearrangement joins TRBV6-5 to TRBJ1-1, with a weak D call TRBD1 (6 bases). This TCR derives from a human donor in good health. Material for sequencing was Tregs sorted from blood. CDR3 nucleotides: TGTGCCAGCAGGCGGGACAACTCGAACACTGAAGCTTTCTTT. Protein product: CASRRDNSNTEAFF.